The rows below give T cell receptor beta chains drawn from one sample of a study of T cells expressing NK-cell markers. TCRdb reprocessed the 5' RACE reads, with one entry per CDR3 protein and no DNA. Its listing shows some 500,000 distinct CDR3 sequences. The source material was blood T cells: a sorted CD56 or NKG2C T cell subset, CD4+ or CD8+ T cells, or bulk PBMC T cells (not recorded which). The receptors shown here come from a woman aged 45-60 years in good health. The CDR3 runs from the conserved cysteine through the conserved F or W.

V gene	J gene	CDR3 protein
TRBV5-6	TRBJ2-2	CASSYTQWRVGGELFF
TRBV12-5	TRBJ2-1	CASGSPSPGQGAVGQFF
TRBV12-5	TRBJ2-2	CASGMGVANTGELFF
TRBV25-1	TRBJ2-7	CASSRLYEQYF
TRBV29-1	TRBJ1-2	CSVDPASGYGYTF
TRBV24-1	TRBJ2-3	CATSASGHTQYF
TRBV5-1	TRBJ2-5	CASSSREGEKTQYF
TRBV4-1	TRBJ1-2	CASSQHRGDGYTF
TRBV6-5	TRBJ1-3	CASIDTTGGNTIYF
TRBV20-1	TRBJ2-7	CSAEGDRGYEQYF
TRBV5-1	TRBJ2-3	CASSFSSKDTQYF
TRBV7-2	TRBJ2-1	CASSLQATNNNEQFF